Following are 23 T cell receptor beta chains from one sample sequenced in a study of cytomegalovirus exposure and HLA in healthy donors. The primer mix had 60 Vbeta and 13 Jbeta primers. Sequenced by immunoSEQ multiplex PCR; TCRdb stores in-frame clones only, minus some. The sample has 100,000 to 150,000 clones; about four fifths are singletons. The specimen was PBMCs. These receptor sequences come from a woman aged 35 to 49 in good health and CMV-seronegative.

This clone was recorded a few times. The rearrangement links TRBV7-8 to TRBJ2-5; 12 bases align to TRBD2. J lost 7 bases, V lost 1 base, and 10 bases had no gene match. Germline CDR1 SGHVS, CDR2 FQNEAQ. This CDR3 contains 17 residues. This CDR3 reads CASSLGTSGVLRGTQYF. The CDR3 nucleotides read TGTGCCAGCAGCTTAGGGACTAGCGGGGTCCTCCGGGGGACCCAGTACTTC.

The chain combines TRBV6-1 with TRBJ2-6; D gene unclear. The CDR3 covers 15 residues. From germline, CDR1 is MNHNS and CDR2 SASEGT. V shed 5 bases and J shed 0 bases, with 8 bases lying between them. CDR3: CASSSVFSGANVLTF. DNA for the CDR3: TGTGCCAGCAGTTCGGTTTTCTCTGGGGCCAACGTCCTGACTTTC.

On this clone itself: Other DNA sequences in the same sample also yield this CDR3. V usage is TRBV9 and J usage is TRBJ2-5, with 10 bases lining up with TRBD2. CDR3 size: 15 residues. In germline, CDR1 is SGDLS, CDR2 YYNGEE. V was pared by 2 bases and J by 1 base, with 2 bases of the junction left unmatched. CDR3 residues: CASSVLAGGQETQYF. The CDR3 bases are TGTGCCAGCAGCGTTTTAGCGGGGGGCCAAGAGACCCAGTACTTC.

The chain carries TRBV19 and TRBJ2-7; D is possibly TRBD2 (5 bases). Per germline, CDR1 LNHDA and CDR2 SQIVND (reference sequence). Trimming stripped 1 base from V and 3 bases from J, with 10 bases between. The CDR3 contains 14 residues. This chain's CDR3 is CASSIALGSYEQYF. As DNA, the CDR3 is TGTGCCAGTAGTATAGCCCTGGGGAGCTACGAGCAGTACTTC.

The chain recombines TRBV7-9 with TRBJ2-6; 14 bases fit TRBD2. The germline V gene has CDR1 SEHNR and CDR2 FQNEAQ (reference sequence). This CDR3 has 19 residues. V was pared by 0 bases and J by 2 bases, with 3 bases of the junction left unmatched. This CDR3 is CASSLAGLAGVAGANVLTF. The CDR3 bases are TGTGCCAGCAGCTTAGCGGGACTAGCGGGAGTTGCTGGGGCCAACGTCCTGACTTTC. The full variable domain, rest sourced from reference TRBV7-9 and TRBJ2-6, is DTGVSQNPRHKITKRGQNVTFRCDPISEHNRLYWYRQTLGQGPEFLTYFQNEAQLEKSRLLSDRFSAERPKGSFSTLEIQRTEQGDSAMYLCASSLAGLAGVAGANVLTFGAGSRLTVL.

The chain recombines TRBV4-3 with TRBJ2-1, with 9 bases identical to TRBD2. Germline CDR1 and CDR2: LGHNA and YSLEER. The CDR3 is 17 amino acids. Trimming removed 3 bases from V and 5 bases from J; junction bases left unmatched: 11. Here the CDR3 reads CASSQGLAQRKNNEQFF. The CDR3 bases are TGCGCCAGCAGCCAGGGACTAGCTCAGCGGAAAAACAATGAGCAGTTCTTC.

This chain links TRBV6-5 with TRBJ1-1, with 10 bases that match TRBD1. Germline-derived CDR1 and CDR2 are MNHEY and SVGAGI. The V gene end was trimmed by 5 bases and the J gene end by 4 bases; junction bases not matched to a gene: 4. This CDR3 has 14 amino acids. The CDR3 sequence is CASSHRDRGTEAFF. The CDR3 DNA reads TGTGCCAGCAGTCATCGGGACAGGGGCACTGAAGCTTTCTTT.

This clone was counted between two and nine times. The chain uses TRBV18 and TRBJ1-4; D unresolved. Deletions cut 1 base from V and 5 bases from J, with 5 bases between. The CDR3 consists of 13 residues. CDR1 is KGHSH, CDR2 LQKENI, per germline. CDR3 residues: CASSPRPNEKLFF. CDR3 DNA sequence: TGTGCCAGCTCACCACGGCCCAATGAAAAACTGTTTTTT.

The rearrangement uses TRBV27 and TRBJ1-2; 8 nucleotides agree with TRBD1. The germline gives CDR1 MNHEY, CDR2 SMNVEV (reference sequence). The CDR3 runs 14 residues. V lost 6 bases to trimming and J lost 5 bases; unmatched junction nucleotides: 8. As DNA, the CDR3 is TGTGCCAGCAGGGGTCAGGGGGCGCGGTATGGCTACACCTTC. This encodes CASRGQGARYGYTF.

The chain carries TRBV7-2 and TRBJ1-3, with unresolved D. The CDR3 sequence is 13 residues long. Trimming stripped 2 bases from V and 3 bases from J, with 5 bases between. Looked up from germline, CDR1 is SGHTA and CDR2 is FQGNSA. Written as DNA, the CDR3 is TGTGCCAGCAGCTTAACCAGTGGAAACACCATATATTTT. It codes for CASSLTSGNTIYF.

CDR3 sequence: CASSYSSQAYEQYF. CDR3 bases: TGTGCCAGCAGTTACTCGAGTCAGGCCTACGAGCAGTACTTC. This chain joins TRBV6-5 and TRBJ2-7; D gene ambiguous. The CDR3 length is 14 residues. Trimming left V 0 bases short and J 2 bases short, with 8 bases between. CDR1 and CDR2 from the germline V gene are MNHEY and SVGAGI.

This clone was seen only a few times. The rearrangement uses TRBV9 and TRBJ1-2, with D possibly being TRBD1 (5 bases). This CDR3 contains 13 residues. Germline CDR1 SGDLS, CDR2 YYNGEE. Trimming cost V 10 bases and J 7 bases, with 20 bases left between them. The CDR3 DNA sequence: TGTGCCCGCCTTCAAGGGGCCCCCGGTGGCTACACCTTC. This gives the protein CARLQGAPGGYTF.

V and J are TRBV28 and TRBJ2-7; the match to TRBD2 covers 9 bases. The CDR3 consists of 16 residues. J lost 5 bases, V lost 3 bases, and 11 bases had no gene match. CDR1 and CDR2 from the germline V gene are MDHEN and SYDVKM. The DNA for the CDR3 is TGTGCCAGCAGTTTGGGACTAGCTGTAGGCCGCCACGAGCAGTACTTC. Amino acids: CASSLGLAVGRHEQYF.

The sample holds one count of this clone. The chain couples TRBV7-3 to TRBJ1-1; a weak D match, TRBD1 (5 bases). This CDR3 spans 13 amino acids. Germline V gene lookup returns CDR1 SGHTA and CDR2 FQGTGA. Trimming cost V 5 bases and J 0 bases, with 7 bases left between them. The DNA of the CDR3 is TGTGCCAGCAGCCGGGACTTGAACACTGAAGCTTTCTTT. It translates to CASSRDLNTEAFF.

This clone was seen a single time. CDR3: CASSPAGTDIEQFF. The CDR3 DNA is TGTGCCAGCAGCCCCGCCGGAACCGACATTGAGCAGTTCTTC. V is TRBV14 and J is TRBJ2-1; D unresolved. This CDR3 comprises 14 residues. V lost 4 bases to trimming and J lost 9 bases, with 16 bases between them. Germline V gene lookup returns CDR1 SGHDN and CDR2 FVKESK.

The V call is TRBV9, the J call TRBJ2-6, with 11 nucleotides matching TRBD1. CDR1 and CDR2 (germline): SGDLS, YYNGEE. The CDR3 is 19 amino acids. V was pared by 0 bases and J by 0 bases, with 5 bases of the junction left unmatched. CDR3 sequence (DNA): TGTGCCAGCAGCGTAGAATGGACAGGGGGCCCCTCTGGGGCCAACGTCCTGACTTTC. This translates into CASSVEWTGGPSGANVLTF.

The CDR3 is CASSLLAGGYTF. As DNA, the CDR3 is TGTGCCAGCAGTTTATTAGCGGGGGGCTACACCTTC. J is TRBJ1-2 and V is TRBV28, with D uncertain. The V end lost 1 base, the J end lost 8 bases, and 8 bases lay between the germline ends. CDR3 size: 12 residues. CDR1 and CDR2 from the germline V gene are MDHEN and SYDVKM.

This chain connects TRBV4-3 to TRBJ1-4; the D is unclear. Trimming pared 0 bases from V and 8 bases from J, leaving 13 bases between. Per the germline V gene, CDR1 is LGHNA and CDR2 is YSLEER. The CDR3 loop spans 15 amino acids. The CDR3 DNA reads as TGCGCCAGCAGCCAAGATCTAGTCGGTAGCGAAAAACTGTTTTTT. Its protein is CASSQDLVGSEKLFF.

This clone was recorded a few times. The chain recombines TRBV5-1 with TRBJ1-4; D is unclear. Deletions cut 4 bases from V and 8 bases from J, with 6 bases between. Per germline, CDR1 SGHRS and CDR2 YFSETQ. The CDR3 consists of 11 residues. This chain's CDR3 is CASSPGEKLFF. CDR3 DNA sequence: TGCGCCAGCAGCCCGGGGGAAAAACTGTTTTTT. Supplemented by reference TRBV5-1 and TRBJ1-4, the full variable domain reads KAGVTQTPRYLIKTRGQQVTLSCSPISGHRSVSWYQQTPGQGLQFLFEYFSETQRNKGNFPGRFSGRQFSNSRSEMNVSTLELGDSALYLCASSPGEKLFFGSGTQLSVL.

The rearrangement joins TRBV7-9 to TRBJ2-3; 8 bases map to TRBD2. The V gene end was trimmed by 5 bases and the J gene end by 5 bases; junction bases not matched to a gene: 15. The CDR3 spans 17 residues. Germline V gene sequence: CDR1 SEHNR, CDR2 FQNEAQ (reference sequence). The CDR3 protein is CASSHSERARGGDTQYF. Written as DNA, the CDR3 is TGTGCCAGCAGCCACAGCGAGCGGGCCCGGGGGGGAGATACGCAGTATTTT.

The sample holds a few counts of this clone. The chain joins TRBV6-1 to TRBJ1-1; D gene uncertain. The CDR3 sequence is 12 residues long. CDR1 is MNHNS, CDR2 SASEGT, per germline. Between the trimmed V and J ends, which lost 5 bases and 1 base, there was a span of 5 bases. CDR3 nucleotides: TGTGCCAGCAGTCGACAGAACACTGAAGCTTTCTTT. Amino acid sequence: CASSRQNTEAFF.

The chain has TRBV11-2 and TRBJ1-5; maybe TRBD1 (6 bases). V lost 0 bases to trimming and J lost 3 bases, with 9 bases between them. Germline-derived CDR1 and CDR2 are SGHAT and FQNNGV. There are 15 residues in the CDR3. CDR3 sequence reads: CASSLDRGYNQPQHF. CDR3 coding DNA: TGTGCCAGCAGCTTAGACAGGGGCTACAATCAGCCCCAGCATTTT.

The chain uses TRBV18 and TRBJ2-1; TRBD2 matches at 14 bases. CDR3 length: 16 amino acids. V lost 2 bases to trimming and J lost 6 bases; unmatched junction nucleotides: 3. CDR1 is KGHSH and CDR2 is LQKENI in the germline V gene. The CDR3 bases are TGTGCCAGCTCACCAGGACTAGCGGGGGGAAGCAATGAGCAGTTCTTC. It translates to CASSPGLAGGSNEQFF.